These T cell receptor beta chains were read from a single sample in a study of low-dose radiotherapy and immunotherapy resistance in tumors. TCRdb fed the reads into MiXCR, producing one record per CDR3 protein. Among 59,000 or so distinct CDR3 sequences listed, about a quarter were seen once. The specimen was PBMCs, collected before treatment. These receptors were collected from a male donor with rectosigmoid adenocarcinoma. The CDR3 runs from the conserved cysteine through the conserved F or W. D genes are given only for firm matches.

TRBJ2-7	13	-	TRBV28	CASRQGLAYEQYF
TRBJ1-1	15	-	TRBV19	CASSWGLPTHTEAFF
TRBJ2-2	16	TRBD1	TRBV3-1	CASSPGKGAKGGELFF
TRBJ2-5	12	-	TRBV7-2	CASSRGRETQYF
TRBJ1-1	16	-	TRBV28	CASSYLSAGRNTEAFF
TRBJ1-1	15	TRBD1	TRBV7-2	CASSPQGQMGTEAFF
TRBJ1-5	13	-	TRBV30	CAWNREEAQPQHF
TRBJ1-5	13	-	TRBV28	CASSWVSSQPQHF
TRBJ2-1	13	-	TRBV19	CASSPPLYNEQFF
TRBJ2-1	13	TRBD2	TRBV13	CASSGRLASEQFF
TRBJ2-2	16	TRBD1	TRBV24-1	CATSDQGQGGFGELFF
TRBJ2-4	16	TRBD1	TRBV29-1	CSVEGTGVGAKNIQYF
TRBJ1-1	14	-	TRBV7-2	CASSLDNVNTEAFF
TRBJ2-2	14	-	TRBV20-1	CSARDWGNTGELFF
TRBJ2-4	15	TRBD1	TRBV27	CASSFAGTAKNIQYF
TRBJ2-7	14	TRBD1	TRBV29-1	CSVDGGQGNNEQYF
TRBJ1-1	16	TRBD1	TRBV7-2	CASSLAKDRPNTEAFF
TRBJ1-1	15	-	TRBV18	CASSPPKGVGAEAFF
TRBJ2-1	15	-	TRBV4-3	CASSQALLNGNEQFF
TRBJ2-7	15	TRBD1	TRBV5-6	CASSGRDRAVSEQYF
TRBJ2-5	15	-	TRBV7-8	CASSSPSDLQETQYF
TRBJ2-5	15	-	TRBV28	CASSFRTRRQETQYF
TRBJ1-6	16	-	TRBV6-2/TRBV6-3	CASSSTGVAYNSPLHF
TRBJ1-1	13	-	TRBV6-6	CASSYSTVGEAFF
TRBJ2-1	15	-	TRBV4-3	CASSPTGVSYNEQFF
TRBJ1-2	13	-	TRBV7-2	CASSFPGSLGYTF
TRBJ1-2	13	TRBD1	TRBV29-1	CSVVGQGASGYTF
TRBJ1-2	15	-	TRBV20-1	CSAREQAIANYGYTF
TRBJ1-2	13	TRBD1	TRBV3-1	CASGAGTAGGYTF
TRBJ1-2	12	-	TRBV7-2	CASSLQGNGYTF
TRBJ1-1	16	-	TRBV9	CASSVGGVGVNTEAFF
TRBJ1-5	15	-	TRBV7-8	CASSLGGMVNQPQHF
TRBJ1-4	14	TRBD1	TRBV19	CASNAGTGNGKLFF
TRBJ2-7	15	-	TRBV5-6	CASSPYVGGSYEQYF
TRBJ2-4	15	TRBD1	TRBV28	CASSGQGFGQNIQYF
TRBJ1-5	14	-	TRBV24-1	CATSGRDFNQPQHF
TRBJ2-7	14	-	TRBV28	CASSGTGTIYEQYF
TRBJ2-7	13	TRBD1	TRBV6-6	CASSYDRGNEQYF
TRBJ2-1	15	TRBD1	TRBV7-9	CASSVQGSSWNEQFF